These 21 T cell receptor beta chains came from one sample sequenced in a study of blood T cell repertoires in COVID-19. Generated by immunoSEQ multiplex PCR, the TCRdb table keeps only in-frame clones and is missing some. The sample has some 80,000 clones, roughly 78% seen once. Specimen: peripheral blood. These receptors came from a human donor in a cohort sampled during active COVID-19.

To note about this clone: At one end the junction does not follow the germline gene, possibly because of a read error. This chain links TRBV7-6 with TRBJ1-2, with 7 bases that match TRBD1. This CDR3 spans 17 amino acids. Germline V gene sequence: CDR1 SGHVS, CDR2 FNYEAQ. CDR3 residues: CASSYHVGQEQNYGCTF. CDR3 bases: TGTGCCAGCAGCTATCACGTCGGACAGGAACAAAACTATGGCTGCACCTTC. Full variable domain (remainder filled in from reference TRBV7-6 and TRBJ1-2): GAGVSQSPRYKVTKRGQDVALRCDPISGHVSLYWYRQALGQGPEFLTYFNYEAQQDKSGLPNDRFSAERPEGSISTLTIQRTEQRDSAMYRCASSYHVGQEQNYGCTFGSGTRLTVV.

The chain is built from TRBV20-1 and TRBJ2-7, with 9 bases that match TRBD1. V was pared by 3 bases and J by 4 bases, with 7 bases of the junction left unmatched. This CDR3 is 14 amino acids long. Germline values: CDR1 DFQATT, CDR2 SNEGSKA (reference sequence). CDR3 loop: CSASYGTGFYEQYF. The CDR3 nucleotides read TGCAGTGCTAGTTACGGGACAGGGTTTTACGAGCAGTACTTC.

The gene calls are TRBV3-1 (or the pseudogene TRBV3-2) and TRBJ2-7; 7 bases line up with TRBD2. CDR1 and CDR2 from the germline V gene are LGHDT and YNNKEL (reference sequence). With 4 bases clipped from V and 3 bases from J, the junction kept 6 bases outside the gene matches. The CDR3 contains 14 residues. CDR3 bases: TGTGCCAGCAGCCGAGGACTAGATCTCTACGAGCAGTACTTC. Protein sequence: CASSRGLDLYEQYF.

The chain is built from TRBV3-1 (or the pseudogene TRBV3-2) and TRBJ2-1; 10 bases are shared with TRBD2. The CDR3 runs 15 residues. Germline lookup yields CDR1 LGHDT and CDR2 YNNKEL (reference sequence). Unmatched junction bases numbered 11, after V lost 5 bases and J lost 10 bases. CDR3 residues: CASSMSGGALPEQFF. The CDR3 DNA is TGTGCCAGCAGCATGAGCGGGGGGGCCTTGCCGGAGCAGTTCTTC.

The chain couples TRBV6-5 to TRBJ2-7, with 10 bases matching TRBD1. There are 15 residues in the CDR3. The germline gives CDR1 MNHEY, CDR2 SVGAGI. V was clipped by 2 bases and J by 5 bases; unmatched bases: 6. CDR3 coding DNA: TGTGCCAGCAGTTACGGCTGGACAGGGGGGGACGAGCAGTACTTC. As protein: CASSYGWTGGDEQYF.

CDR3 loop: CASSFSTGSGANVLTF. CDR3 DNA: TGTGCCAGCAGCTTTTCGACAGGGAGCGGGGCCAACGTCCTGACTTTC. V is TRBV7-2 and J is TRBJ2-6; 7 nucleotides align to TRBD1. The CDR3 has 16 amino acids. V shed 3 bases, J shed 4 bases, and the junction held 6 bases outside the gene matches. The germline CDR1 and CDR2 sequences are SGHTA and FQGNSA.

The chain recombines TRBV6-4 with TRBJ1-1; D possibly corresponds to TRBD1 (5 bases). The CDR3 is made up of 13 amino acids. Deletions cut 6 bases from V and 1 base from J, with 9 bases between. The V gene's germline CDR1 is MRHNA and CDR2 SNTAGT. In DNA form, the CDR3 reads TGTGCCAGCAGCGTCGACAGGAACACTGAAGCTTTCTTT. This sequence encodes CASSVDRNTEAFF.

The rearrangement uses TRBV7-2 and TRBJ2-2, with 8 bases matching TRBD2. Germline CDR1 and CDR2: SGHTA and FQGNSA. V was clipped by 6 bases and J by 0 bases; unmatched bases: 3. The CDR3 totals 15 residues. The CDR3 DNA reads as TGTGCCAGCAGGGCGGGACTAGCGAACACCGGGGAGCTGTTTTTT. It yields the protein CASRAGLANTGELFF.

This CDR3 is CASSHTGGEAFF. The CDR3 coding sequence is TGCGCCAGCAGTCATACAGGGGGCGAAGCTTTCTTT. The V call is TRBV10-1, the J call TRBJ1-1, with TRBD1 matching over 9 bases. J lost 8 bases, V lost 5 bases, and 3 bases had no gene match. Germline V gene data show CDR1 as WNHNN and CDR2 as SYGVQD (reference sequence). The CDR3 is made up of 12 amino acids.

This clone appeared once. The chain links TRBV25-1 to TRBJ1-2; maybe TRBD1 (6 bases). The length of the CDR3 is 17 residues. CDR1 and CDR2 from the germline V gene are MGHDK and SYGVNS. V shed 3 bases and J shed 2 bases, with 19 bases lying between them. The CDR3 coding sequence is TGTGCCAGCAGTGATGGGGGCCACCGTCGTGGGAACTATGGCTACACCTTC. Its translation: CASSDGGHRRGNYGYTF.

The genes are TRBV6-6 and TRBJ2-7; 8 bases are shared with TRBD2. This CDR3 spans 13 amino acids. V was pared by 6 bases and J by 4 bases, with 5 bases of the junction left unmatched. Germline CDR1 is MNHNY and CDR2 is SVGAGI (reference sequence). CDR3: CASSQRGQYEQYF. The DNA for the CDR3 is TGTGCCAGCAGCCAGCGGGGGCAATACGAGCAGTACTTC.

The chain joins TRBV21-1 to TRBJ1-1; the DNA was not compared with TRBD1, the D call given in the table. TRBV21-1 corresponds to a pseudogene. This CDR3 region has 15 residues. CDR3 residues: CASSKARGLNTEAFF. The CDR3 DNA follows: TGTGCCAGCAGCAAAGCGAGGGGGCTTAACACTGAAGCTTTCTTT.

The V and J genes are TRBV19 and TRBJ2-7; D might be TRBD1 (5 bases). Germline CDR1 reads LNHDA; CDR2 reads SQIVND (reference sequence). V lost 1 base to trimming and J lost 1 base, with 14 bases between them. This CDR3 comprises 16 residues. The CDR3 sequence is CASSIGLDIQSYEQYF. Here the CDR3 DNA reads TGTGCCAGTAGTATAGGGCTGGACATCCAATCCTACGAGCAGTACTTC.

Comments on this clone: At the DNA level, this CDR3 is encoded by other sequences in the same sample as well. CDR3 region: CASSPTGGNYGYTF. The CDR3 bases are TGTGCCAGCAGCCCGACAGGGGGGAACTATGGCTACACCTTC. This chain connects TRBV7-9 to TRBJ1-2; 9 bases are a match to TRBD1. The ends lost 5 bases at V and 2 bases at J; junction bases unmatched: 3. The CDR3 has 14 amino acids. CDR1 is SEHNR, CDR2 FQNEAQ, per germline (reference sequence). Full variable domain (outside the CDR3, taken from reference TRBV7-9 and TRBJ1-2): DTGVSQNPRHKITKRGQNVTFRCDPISEHNRLYWYRQTLGQGPEFLTYFQNEAQLEKSRLLSDRFSAERPKGSFSTLEIQRTEQGDSAMYLCASSPTGGNYGYTFGSGTRLTVV.

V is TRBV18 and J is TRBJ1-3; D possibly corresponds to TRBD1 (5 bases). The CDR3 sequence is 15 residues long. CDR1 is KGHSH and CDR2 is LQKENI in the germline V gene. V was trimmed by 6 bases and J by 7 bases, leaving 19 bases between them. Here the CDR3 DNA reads TGTGCCAGCTCGTTCATAAGATTACAGGAGAACACCATATATTTT. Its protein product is CASSFIRLQENTIYF.

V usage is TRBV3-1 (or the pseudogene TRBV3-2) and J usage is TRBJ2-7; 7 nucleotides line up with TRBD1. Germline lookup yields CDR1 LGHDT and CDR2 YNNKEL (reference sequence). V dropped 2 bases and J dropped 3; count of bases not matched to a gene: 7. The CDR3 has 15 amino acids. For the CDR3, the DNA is TGTGCCAGCAGCCAACCGGGACAGAGGTTCTACGAGCAGTACTTC. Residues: CASSQPGQRFYEQYF.

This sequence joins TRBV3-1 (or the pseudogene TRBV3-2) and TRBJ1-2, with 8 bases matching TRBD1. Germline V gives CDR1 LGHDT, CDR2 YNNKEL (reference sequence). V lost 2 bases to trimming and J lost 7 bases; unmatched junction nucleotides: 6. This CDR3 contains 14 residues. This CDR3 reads CASSQQVGQVGYTF. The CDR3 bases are TGTGCCAGCAGCCAACAAGTGGGACAGGTTGGCTACACCTTC.

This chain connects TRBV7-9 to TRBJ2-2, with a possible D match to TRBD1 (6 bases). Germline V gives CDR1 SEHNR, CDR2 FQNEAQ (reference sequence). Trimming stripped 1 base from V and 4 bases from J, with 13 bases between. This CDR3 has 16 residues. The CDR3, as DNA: TGTGCCAGCAGCTTAGGGACAGCCTTAGGCACCGGGGAGCTGTTTTTT. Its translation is CASSLGTALGTGELFF.

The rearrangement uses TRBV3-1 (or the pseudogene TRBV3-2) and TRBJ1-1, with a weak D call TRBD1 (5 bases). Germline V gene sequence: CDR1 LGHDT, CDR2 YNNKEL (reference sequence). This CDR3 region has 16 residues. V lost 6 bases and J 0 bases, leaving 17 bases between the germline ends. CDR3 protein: CASSQRQRKMNTEAFF. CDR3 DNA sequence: TGTGCCAGCAGTCAGAGACAGCGCAAAATGAACACTGAAGCTTTCTTT.

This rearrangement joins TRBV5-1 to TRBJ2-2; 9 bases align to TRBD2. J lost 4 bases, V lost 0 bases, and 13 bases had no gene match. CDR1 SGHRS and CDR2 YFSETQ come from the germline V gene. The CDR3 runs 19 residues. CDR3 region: CASSLVPRNGGGATGELFF. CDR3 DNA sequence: TGCGCCAGCAGCTTGGTTCCACGTAACGGCGGGGGGGCCACCGGGGAGCTGTTTTTT. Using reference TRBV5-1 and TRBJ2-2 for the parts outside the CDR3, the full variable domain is KAGVTQTPRYLIKTRGQQVTLSCSPISGHRSVSWYQQTPGQGLQFLFEYFSETQRNKGNFPGRFSGRQFSNSRSEMNVSTLELGDSALYLCASSLVPRNGGGATGELFFGEGSRLTVL.

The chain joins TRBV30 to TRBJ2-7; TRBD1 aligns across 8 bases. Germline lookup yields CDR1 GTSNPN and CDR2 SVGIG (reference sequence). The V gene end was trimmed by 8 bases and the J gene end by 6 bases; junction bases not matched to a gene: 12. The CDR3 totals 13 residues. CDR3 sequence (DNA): TGTGCCGAGGTAAGCAGGGGGCGCTCCGAGCAGTACTTC. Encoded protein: CAEVSRGRSEQYF.